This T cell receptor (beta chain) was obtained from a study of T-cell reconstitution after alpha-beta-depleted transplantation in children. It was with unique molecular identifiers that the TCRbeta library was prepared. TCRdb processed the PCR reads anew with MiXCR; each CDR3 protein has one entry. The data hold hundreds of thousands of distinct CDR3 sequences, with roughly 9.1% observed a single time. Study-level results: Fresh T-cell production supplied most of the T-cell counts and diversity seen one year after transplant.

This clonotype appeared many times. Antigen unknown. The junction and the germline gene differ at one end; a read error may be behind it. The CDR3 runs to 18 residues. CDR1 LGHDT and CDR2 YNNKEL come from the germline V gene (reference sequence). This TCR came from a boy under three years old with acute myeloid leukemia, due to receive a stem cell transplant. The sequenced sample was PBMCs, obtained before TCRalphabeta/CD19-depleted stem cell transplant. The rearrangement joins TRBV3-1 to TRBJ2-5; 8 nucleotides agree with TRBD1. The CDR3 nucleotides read TGCGCCAGCAGCCGCCAACTGGGACAGGATGAGAAATTTGCGACCCAGTACTTC. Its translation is CASSRQLGQDEKFATQYF.